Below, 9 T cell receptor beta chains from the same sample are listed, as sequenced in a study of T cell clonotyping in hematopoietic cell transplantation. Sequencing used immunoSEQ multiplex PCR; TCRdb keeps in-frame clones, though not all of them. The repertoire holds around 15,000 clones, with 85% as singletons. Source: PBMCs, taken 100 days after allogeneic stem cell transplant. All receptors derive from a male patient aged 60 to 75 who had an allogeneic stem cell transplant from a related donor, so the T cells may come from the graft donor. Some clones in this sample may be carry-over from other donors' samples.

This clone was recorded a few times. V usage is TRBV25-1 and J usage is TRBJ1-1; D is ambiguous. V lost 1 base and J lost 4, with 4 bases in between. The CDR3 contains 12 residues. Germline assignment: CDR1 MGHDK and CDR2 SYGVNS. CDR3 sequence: CASSELGTEAFF. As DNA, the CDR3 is TGTGCCAGCAGTGAATTGGGCACTGAAGCTTTCTTT.

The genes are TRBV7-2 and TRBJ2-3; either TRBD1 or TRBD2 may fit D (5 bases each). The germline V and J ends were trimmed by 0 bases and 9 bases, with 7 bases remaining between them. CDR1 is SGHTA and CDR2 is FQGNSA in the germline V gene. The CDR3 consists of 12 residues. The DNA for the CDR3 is TGTGCCAGCAGCTTAGCGAGGGACACGCAGTATTTT. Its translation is CASSLARDTQYF.

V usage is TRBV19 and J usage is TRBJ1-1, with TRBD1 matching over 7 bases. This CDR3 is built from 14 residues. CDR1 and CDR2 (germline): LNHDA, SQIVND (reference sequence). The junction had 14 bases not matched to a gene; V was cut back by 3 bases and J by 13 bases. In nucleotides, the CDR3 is TGTGCCAGTAGTATCCTTCGCCTACAGGGGCAGGTTTTCTTT. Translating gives CASSILRLQGQVFF.

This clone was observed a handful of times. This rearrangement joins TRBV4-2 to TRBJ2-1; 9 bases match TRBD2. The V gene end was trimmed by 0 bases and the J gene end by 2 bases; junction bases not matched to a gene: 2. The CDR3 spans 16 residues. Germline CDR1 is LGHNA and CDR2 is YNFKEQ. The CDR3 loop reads CASSQDLAGPYNEQFF. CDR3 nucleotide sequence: TGTGCCAGCAGCCAAGATCTAGCGGGGCCCTACAATGAGCAGTTCTTC.

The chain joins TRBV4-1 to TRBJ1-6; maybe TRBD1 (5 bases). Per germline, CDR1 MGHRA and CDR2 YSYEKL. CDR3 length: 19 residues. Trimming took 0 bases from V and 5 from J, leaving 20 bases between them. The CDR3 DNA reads TGCGCCAGCAGCCAAGAGCGTCAGAATGTGGGACTTCATAATTCACCCCTCCACTTT. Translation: CASSQERQNVGLHNSPLHF.

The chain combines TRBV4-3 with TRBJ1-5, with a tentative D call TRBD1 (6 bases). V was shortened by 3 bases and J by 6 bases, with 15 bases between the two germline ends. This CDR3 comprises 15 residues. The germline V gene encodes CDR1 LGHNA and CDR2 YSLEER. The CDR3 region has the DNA TGCGCCAGCAGCCAGTTAGTGGGGGCTCGTCAGCCCCAGCATTTT. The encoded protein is CASSQLVGARQPQHF.

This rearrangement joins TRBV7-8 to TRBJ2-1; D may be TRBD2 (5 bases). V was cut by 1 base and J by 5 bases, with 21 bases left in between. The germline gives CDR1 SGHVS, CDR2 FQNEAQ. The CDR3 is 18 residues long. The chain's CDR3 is CASSLVWRVRLVHNEQFF. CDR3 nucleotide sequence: TGTGCCAGCAGCTTAGTATGGCGGGTCCGGCTCGTTCACAATGAGCAGTTCTTC.

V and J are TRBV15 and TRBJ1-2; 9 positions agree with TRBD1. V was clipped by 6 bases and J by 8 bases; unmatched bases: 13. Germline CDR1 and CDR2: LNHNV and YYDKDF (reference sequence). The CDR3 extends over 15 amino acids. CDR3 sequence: CATRPALQGAEGYTF. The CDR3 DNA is TGTGCCACCAGGCCGGCCTTACAGGGGGCAGAGGGCTACACCTTC.

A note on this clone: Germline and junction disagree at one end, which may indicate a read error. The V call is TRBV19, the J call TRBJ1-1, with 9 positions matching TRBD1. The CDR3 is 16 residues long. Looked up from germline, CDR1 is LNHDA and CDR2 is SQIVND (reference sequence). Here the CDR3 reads CASSIGQGKTNTEAFF. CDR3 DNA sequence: TGTGCCAGTAGCATAGGACAGGGGAAAACGAACACTGAAGCTTTCTTT.